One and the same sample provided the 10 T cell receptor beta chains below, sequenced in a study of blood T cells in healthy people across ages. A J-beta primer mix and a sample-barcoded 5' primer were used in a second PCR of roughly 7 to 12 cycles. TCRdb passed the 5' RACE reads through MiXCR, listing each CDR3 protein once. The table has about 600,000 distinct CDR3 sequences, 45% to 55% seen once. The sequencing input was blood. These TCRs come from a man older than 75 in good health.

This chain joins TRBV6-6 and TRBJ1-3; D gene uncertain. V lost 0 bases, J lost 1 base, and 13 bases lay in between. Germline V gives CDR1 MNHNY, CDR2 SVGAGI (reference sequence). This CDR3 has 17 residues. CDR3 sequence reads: CASSYSKGAGSGNTIYF. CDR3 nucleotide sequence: TGTGCCAGCAGTTACTCGAAGGGCGCGGGGTCTGGAAACACCATATATTTT.

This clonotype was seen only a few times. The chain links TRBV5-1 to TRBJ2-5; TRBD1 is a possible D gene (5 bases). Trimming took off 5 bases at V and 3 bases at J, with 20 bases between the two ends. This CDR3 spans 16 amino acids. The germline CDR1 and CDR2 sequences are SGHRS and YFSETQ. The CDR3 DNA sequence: TGCGCCAGCAGTCGACAGTCTATGTCTGGGGAAGAGACCCAGTACTTC. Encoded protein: CASSRQSMSGEETQYF. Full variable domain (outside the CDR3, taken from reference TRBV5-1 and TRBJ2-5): KAGVTQTPRYLIKTRGQQVTLSCSPISGHRSVSWYQQTPGQGLQFLFEYFSETQRNKGNFPGRFSGRQFSNSRSEMNVSTLELGDSALYLCASSRQSMSGEETQYFGPGTRLLVL.

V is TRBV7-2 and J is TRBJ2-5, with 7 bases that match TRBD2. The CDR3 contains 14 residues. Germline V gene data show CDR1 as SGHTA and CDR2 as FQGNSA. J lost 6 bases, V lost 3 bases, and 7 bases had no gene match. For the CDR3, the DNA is TGTGCCAGCAGCTTTGGCGGGAGTGCTCAGACCCAGTACTTC. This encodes CASSFGGSAQTQYF.

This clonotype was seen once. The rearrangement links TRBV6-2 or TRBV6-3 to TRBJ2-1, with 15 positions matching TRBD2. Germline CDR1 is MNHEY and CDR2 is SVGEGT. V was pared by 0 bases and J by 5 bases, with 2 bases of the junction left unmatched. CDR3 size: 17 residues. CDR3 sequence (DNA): TGTGCCAGCAGTTACTCCGGACTAGCGGGGGGGAACAATGAGCAGTTCTTC. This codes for CASSYSGLAGGNNEQFF.

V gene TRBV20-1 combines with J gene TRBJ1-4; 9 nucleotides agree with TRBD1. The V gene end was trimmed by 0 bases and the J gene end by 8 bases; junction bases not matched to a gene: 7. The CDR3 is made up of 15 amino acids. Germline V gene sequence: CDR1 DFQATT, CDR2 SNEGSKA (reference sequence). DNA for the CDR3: TGCAGTGCTAGAGACCCGGGACAGGGATGGGAAAAACTGTTTTTT. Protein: CSARDPGQGWEKLFF.

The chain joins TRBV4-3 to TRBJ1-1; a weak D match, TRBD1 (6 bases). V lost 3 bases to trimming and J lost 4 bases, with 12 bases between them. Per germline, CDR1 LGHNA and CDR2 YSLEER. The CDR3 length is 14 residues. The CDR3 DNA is TGCGCCAGCAGCCAGCTGGCAGGGGCCACTGAAGCTTTCTTT. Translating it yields CASSQLAGATEAFF.

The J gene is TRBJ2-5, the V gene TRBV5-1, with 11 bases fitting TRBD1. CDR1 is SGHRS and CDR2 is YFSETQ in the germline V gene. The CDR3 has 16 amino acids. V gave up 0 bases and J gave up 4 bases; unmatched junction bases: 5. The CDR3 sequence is CASSLVGTGGGETQYF. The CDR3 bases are TGCGCCAGCAGCTTGGTTGGGACAGGGGGAGGAGAGACCCAGTACTTC.

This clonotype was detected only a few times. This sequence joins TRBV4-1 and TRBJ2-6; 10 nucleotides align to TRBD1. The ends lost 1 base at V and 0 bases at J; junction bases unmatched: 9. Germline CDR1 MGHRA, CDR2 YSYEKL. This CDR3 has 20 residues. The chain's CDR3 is CASSQVPGQGTSSGANVLTF. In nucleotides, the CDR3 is TGCGCCAGCAGCCAAGTCCCGGGACAGGGGACAAGCTCTGGGGCCAACGTCCTGACTTTC.

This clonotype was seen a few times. The CDR3, as DNA: TGCAGTGCTAGAGATTCGAGGGCTAGCGGGAGGCCCCTTTCCTACGAGCAGTACTTC. Its translation is CSARDSRASGRPLSYEQYF. The V and J genes are TRBV20-1 and TRBJ2-7; 11 bases map to TRBD2. Germline V gene data show CDR1 as DFQATT and CDR2 as SNEGSKA (reference sequence). The length of the CDR3 is 19 residues. The J segment lost 1 base and the V segment lost 0 bases, leaving 14 bases of the junction unmatched.

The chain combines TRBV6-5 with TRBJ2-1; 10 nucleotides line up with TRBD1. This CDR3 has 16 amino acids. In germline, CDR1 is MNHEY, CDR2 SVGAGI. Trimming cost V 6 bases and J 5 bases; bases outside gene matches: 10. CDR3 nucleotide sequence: TGTGCCAGCAGACCCCCCGGGACAGGGGTCCACAATGAGCAGTTCTTC. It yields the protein CASRPPGTGVHNEQFF.